These 25 T cell receptor beta chains came from one sample sequenced in a study of T cells in Graves' hyperthyroidism and ophthalmopathy. Researchers took RNA transcripts and amplified the TCR beta CDR3 regions from them. TCR CDR3 regions were first amplified by RT-PCR with HTBI primers. MiXCR was run by TCRdb on the multiplex PCR reads, yielding one entry per CDR3 protein. Of approximately 600,000 distinct CDR3 sequences in the sample, 16% were seen once. The sample consisted of blood. The receptor source for this set is a woman aged 25 to 39 with Graves' hyperthyroidism.

The chain employs TRBV19 and TRBJ2-7, with D possibly TRBD2 on 5 matching bases. The CDR3 extends over 13 amino acids. V was cut by 4 bases and J by 6 bases, with 13 bases left in between. Per germline, CDR1 LNHDA and CDR2 SQIVND (reference sequence). This CDR3 reads CASSSTAEGEQYF. The CDR3 DNA is TGTGCCAGTAGTAGTACGGCAGAGGGCGAGCAGTACTTC.

A single count supports this clonotype. This chain links TRBV6-5 with TRBJ2-2; no firm D call. CDR1 is MNHEY and CDR2 is SVGAGI in the germline V gene. The ends were cut back, 1 base at V and 5 bases at J, with 8 bases in the middle. This CDR3 contains 14 residues. CDR3 protein: CASSYFGPTGELFF. The DNA for the CDR3 is TGTGCCAGCAGTTACTTCGGCCCGACCGGGGAGCTGTTTTTT.

This clonotype was seen ten or more times. The chain combines TRBV29-1 with TRBJ2-5; the match to TRBD1 covers 9 bases. CDR3 length equals 13 residues. The V gene's germline CDR1 is SQVTM and CDR2 ANQGSEA. J was trimmed by 2 bases and V by 4 bases; bases with no gene match: 2. DNA for the CDR3: TGCAGCGTTGCTGGGACAGGGCAAGAGACCCAGTACTTC. This gives the protein CSVAGTGQETQYF. The entire variable domain, with the rest obtained from reference TRBV29-1 and TRBJ2-5, is as follows: SAVISQKPSRDICQRGTSLTIQCQVDSQVTMMFWYRQQPGQSLTLIATANQGSEATYESGFVIDKFPISRPNLTFSTLTVSNMSPEDSSIYLCSVAGTGQETQYFGPGTRLLVL.

J is TRBJ2-1 and V is TRBV6-2 or TRBV6-3, with 10 bases matching TRBD2. CDR1 is MNHEY, CDR2 SVGEGT, per germline. The CDR3 is made up of 15 amino acids. V gave up 5 bases and J gave up 9 bases; unmatched junction bases: 10. The CDR3: CASSPRTSGPPEQFF. The CDR3, as DNA: TGTGCCAGCAGTCCTCGGACTAGCGGTCCCCCTGAGCAGTTCTTC.

This CDR3 reads CASSRSISNYGYTF. The CDR3 DNA reads TGTGCCAGCAGCCGGAGCATTTCCAACTATGGCTACACCTTC. The chain employs TRBV7-2 and TRBJ1-2; unclear D gene. In germline, CDR1 is SGHTA, CDR2 FQGNSA. The CDR3 extends over 14 amino acids. Trimming took off 5 bases at V and 2 bases at J, with 12 bases between the two ends.

This clonotype has only a few counts. V usage is TRBV5-1 and J usage is TRBJ2-7; TRBD2 agrees at 9 bases. With 2 bases clipped from V and 6 bases from J, the junction kept 12 bases outside the gene matches. Germline assignment: CDR1 SGHRS and CDR2 YFSETQ. CDR3 length: 16 residues. CDR3 sequence (DNA): TGCGCCAGCAGCTTAATAGGTAGCGGGAGTCTTTCCGAGCAGTACTTC. This sequence encodes CASSLIGSGSLSEQYF.

The J gene is TRBJ1-2, the V gene TRBV30, with D possibly matching TRBD1 (6 bases). V lost 2 bases to trimming and J lost 5 bases, with 9 bases between them. The CDR3 sequence is 12 residues long. Germline-derived CDR1 and CDR2 are GTSNPN and SVGIG (reference sequence). CDR3 residues: CAWSQGKYGYTF. CDR3 DNA: TGTGCCTGGAGTCAGGGGAAATATGGCTACACCTTC. Looking up the rest from reference TRBV30 and TRBJ1-2 gives the full variable domain: SQTIHQWPATLVQPVGSPLSLECTVEGTSNPNLYWYRQAAGRGLQLLFYSVGIGQISSEVPQNLSASRPQDRQFILSSKKLLLSDSGFYLCAWSQGKYGYTFGSGTRLTVV.

This clonotype was counted a few times. The gene calls are TRBV12-3 or TRBV12-4 and TRBJ2-7; D unclear. This CDR3 region has 12 residues. V was pared by 3 bases and J by 3 bases, with 6 bases between. CDR3 amino acids: CASSFRRYEQYF. The CDR3 DNA reads as TGTGCCAGCAGTTTCCGGCGCTACGAGCAGTACTTC.

This clonotype was observed at least ten times. J is TRBJ1-1 and V is TRBV28; D ambiguous. This CDR3 has 13 amino acids. V was trimmed by 3 bases and J by 5 bases, leaving 10 bases between them. Germline V gene lookup returns CDR1 MDHEN and CDR2 SYDVKM. Here the CDR3 DNA reads TGTGCCAGCAGTTTCTACGGATTGACTGAAGCTTTCTTT. This codes for CASSFYGLTEAFF.

This clonotype was observed a handful of times. The gene calls are TRBV30 and TRBJ1-3; D not resolved. V gave up 3 bases and J gave up 4 bases, with 7 bases separating them. Germline CDR1 GTSNPN, CDR2 SVGIG (reference sequence). The CDR3 contains 12 residues. CDR3 DNA sequence: TGTGCCTGGAGCGGTCTGGGAAACACCATATATTTT. Encoded protein: CAWSGLGNTIYF.

V usage is TRBV20-1 and J usage is TRBJ1-5; 10 bases align to TRBD1. Germline values: CDR1 DFQATT, CDR2 SNEGSKA (reference sequence). The CDR3 consists of 14 residues. The trim removed 5 bases at V and 4 bases at J, leaving 5 bases unmatched. CDR3 sequence reads: CSAWDRGKNQPQHF. For the CDR3, the DNA is TGCAGTGCTTGGGACAGGGGCAAGAATCAGCCCCAGCATTTT.

The CDR3 sequence is CASSIQGLAEAFF. The DNA for the CDR3 is TGTGCCAGTAGTATACAGGGGTTGGCTGAAGCTTTCTTT. The V gene is TRBV19, the J gene TRBJ1-1, with D possibly being TRBD1 (6 bases). The germline V gene encodes CDR1 LNHDA and CDR2 SQIVND (reference sequence). V lost 2 bases to trimming and J lost 6 bases, with 10 bases between them. The CDR3 consists of 13 residues.

This clonotype has more than one count but fewer than ten. V gene TRBV12-3 or TRBV12-4 combines with J gene TRBJ1-4, with 9 bases identical to TRBD1. V shed 6 bases, J shed 6 bases, and the junction held 8 bases outside the gene matches. The CDR3 runs 15 residues. DNA of the CDR3: TGTGCCAGCAGATCCCGGGACAGGGACCATGAAAAACTGTTTTTT. It specifies CASRSRDRDHEKLFF.

This clonotype has at least ten counts. The chain couples TRBV11-2 to TRBJ2-3; D unclear. V was trimmed by 8 bases and J by 8 bases, leaving 17 bases between them. CDR1 and CDR2 (germline): SGHAT, FQNNGV. The CDR3 sequence is 13 residues long. CDR3 bases: TGTGCCAGCGTCTCCCATCGGTCCGGTACGCAGTATTTT. This gives the protein CASVSHRSGTQYF.

J is TRBJ2-3 and V is TRBV20-1; no reliable D call. V gave up 5 bases and J gave up 0 bases, with 12 bases separating them. This CDR3 has 14 residues. Germline V gene lookup returns CDR1 DFQATT and CDR2 SNEGSKA (reference sequence). The CDR3 DNA sequence: TGCAGTGCTCCCTCACACGCAAGCACAGATACGCAGTATTTT. Translation: CSAPSHASTDTQYF.

This clonotype was detected ten times or more. J is TRBJ2-1 and V is TRBV10-3; 7 nucleotides agree with TRBD2. The CDR3 loop spans 16 amino acids. V was clipped by 4 bases and J by 8 bases; unmatched bases: 14. CDR1 and CDR2 from the germline V gene are ENHRY and SYGVKD. CDR3 amino acids: CAISAVFAGDIYEQFF. The CDR3 DNA sequence: TGTGCCATCAGTGCTGTCTTTGCGGGAGACATTTATGAGCAGTTCTTC.

Many counts were recorded for this clonotype. The genes are TRBV7-9 and TRBJ2-7; tentative D call: TRBD2 (6 bases). The CDR3 loop spans 15 amino acids. Deletions cut 5 bases from V and 1 base from J, with 15 bases between. In germline, CDR1 is SEHNR, CDR2 FQNEAQ (reference sequence). CDR3 amino acids: CASSVREFGSYEQYF. Written as DNA, the CDR3 is TGTGCCAGCAGCGTACGGGAGTTCGGGTCCTACGAGCAGTACTTC.

This clonotype was found many times. The chain couples TRBV12-3 or TRBV12-4 to TRBJ2-2; 11 nucleotides match TRBD1. After removal of 5 bases from V and 3 bases from J, the junction contained 5 bases not matched to a gene. The CDR3 totals 16 residues. CDR3 region: CASSRWTGGDTGELFF. The CDR3 DNA reads TGTGCCAGCAGTCGTTGGACAGGGGGCGACACCGGGGAGCTGTTTTTT.

This clonotype was detected ten times or more. The chain's CDR3 is CASSMSQRGNTEAFF. DNA for the CDR3: TGTGCCAGTAGTATGTCCCAGCGAGGGAACACTGAAGCTTTCTTT. This chain connects TRBV19 to TRBJ1-1; D ambiguous. Germline V gives CDR1 LNHDA, CDR2 SQIVND (reference sequence). This CDR3 has 15 amino acids. Between the trimmed V and J ends, which lost 3 bases and 1 base, there was a span of 12 bases.

Points on this clonotype: Given a much more abundant clone one base away, this may be a read error. V usage is TRBV11-3 and J usage is TRBJ1-1; tentative D call: TRBD1 (5 bases). The CDR3 loop spans 16 amino acids. Germline values: CDR1 SGHNT, CDR2 YENEEA. This CDR3 is CASSLGSGAGETEALF. CDR3 bases: TGTGCCAGCAGCTTAGGCTCTGGAGCGGGGGAGACTGAAGCTCTCTTT. The entire variable domain, with the rest obtained from reference TRBV11-3 and TRBJ1-1, is as follows: EAGVVQSPRYKIIEKKQPVAFWCNPISGHNTLYWYLQNLGQGPELLIRYENEEAVDDSQLPKDRFSAERLKGVDSTLKIQPAELGDSAVYLCASSLGSGAGETEALFGQGTRLTVV.

This clonotype was detected ten times or more. This chain links TRBV12-5 with TRBJ2-7; TRBD1 or TRBD2 may be the D gene (7 bases each). CDR1 is LGHNT and CDR2 is FRNRAP in the germline V gene. This CDR3 is 18 amino acids long. Trimming took off 2 bases at V and 0 bases at J, with 20 bases between the two ends. The CDR3 coding sequence is TGTGCTAGTGGTTTGTCGAACAGGGGAGGGGCCTTCTCCTACGAGCAGTACTTC. This codes for CASGLSNRGGAFSYEQYF. Complete variable domain (other parts from reference TRBV12-5 and TRBJ2-7): DARVTQTPRHKVTEMGQEVTMRCQPILGHNTVFWYRQTMMQGLELLAYFRNRAPLDDSGMPKDRFSAEMPDATLATLKIQPSEPRDSAVYFCASGLSNRGGAFSYEQYFGPGTRLTVT.

This clonotype showed up just a few times. The chain links TRBV30 to TRBJ2-7; no clear D gene. V lost 1 base, J lost 2 bases, and 3 bases lay in between. The CDR3 extends over 11 amino acids. CDR1 is GTSNPN and CDR2 is SVGIG in the germline V gene (reference sequence). This chain's CDR3 is CAWSEAYEQYF. The CDR3 coding sequence is TGTGCCTGGAGTGAGGCCTACGAGCAGTACTTC. Based on the CDR3 plus reference TRBV30 and TRBJ2-7, the full variable domain is SQTIHQWPATLVQPVGSPLSLECTVEGTSNPNLYWYRQAAGRGLQLLFYSVGIGQISSEVPQNLSASRPQDRQFILSSKKLLLSDSGFYLCAWSEAYEQYFGPGTRLTVT.

This clonotype was counted many times. The genes are TRBV28 and TRBJ2-2, with D perhaps matching TRBD2 (6 bases). Per the germline V gene, CDR1 is MDHEN and CDR2 is SYDVKM. CDR3 size: 15 residues. V lost 6 bases to trimming and J lost 6 bases, with 17 bases between them. Written as DNA, the CDR3 is TGTGCCAGCAGGGACAATCGGGAGAAGTCCGGGGAGCTGTTTTTT. It specifies CASRDNREKSGELFF. Using reference TRBV28 and TRBJ2-2 for the parts outside the CDR3, the full variable domain is DVKVTQSSRYLVKRTGEKVFLECVQDMDHENMFWYRQDPGLGLRLIYFSYDVKMKEKGDIPEGYSVSREKKERFSLILESASTNQTSMYLCASRDNREKSGELFFGEGSRLTVL.

This chain uses TRBV5-5 with TRBJ2-3; no reliable D call. Germline CDR1 is SGHKS and CDR2 is YYEKEE (reference sequence). This CDR3 region has 15 residues. The V and J ends lost 0 bases and 0 bases respectively, with 8 bases between them. CDR3 amino acids: CASSLGGMSTDTQYF. The CDR3 DNA is TGTGCCAGCAGCTTGGGCGGAATGAGCACAGATACGCAGTATTTT.

The CDR3 reads CASSLSQGGQPQHF. As DNA, the CDR3 is TGCGCCAGCAGCTTGTCTCAAGGAGGTCAGCCCCAGCATTTT. The chain uses TRBV5-1 and TRBJ1-5; the D is unclear. The length of the CDR3 is 14 residues. In germline, CDR1 is SGHRS, CDR2 YFSETQ. Trimming removed 1 base from V and 6 bases from J, with 11 bases in between.